A single sample gave rise to the 17 T cell receptor beta chains below, sequenced in a study of identical twins. From the 5' RACE reads, TCRdb called clonotypes with MiXCR, one entry per CDR3 protein. The profile shows 200,000 to 300,000 distinct CDR3 sequences, about 10% of them singletons. The source material was memory T cells sorted from blood. These TCRs come from a man aged 50 to 60 in good health.

This clonotype was counted many times. V usage is TRBV10-3 and J usage is TRBJ1-4; D is possibly TRBD1 (5 bases). The CDR3 sequence is 15 residues long. Trimming left V 4 bases short and J 3 bases short, with 12 bases between. Germline values: CDR1 ENHRY, CDR2 SYGVKD. The CDR3 DNA reads TGTGCCATCAGTGTTGGTATGGGGGCTAATGAAAAACTGTTTTTT. Its translation: CAISVGMGANEKLFF.

The sample holds many counts of this clonotype. The rearrangement joins TRBV25-1 to TRBJ1-1; possibly TRBD1 for D (6 bases). CDR3 size: 13 residues. Looked up from germline, CDR1 is MGHDK and CDR2 is SYGVNS. The germline V and J ends were trimmed by 4 bases and 1 base, with 7 bases remaining between them. DNA of the CDR3: TGTGCCAGCAGTGGAGGGGGGAACACTGAAGCTTTCTTT. Amino acid sequence: CASSGGGNTEAFF.

This clonotype was recorded many times. The chain employs TRBV12-3 or TRBV12-4 and TRBJ2-1, with TRBD1 matching 9 bases. V was pared by 0 bases and J by 0 bases, with 6 bases of the junction left unmatched. CDR3 length: 18 amino acids. The CDR3 spells CASSLAYRGLGSYNEQFF. CDR3 nucleotides: TGTGCCAGCAGTTTAGCCTACAGGGGGCTGGGCTCCTACAATGAGCAGTTCTTC.

This clonotype appeared a few times. The chain combines TRBV6-1 with TRBJ2-1; 14 nucleotides match TRBD2. Germline V lookup: CDR1 MNHNS, CDR2 SASEGT. This CDR3 spans 17 amino acids. V gave up 3 bases and J gave up 9 bases; unmatched junction bases: 10. The CDR3 loop is CASSEVVGLAGAGEQFF. The CDR3 DNA reads as TGTGCCAGCAGTGAGGTCGTGGGACTAGCGGGAGCTGGTGAGCAGTTCTTC.

There are many counts of this clonotype. The V and J genes are TRBV20-1 and TRBJ2-7; a weak D match, TRBD2 (6 bases). Per the germline V gene, CDR1 is DFQATT and CDR2 is SNEGSKA (reference sequence). Trimming pared 1 base from V and 0 bases from J, leaving 16 bases between. CDR3 size: 16 residues. CDR3 sequence (DNA): TGCAGTGCTAGAGCCACAGGTCGGGGGACCTCCTACGAGCAGTACTTC. This encodes CSARATGRGTSYEQYF.

This clonotype was picked up a small number of times. CDR3 DNA: TGTGCCAGCAGTGAAATACGGGGGGCCTACAATGAGCAGTTCTTC. Protein product: CASSEIRGAYNEQFF. The rearrangement links TRBV2 to TRBJ2-1, with 7 positions matching TRBD2. There are 15 residues in the CDR3. In germline, CDR1 is SNHLY, CDR2 FYNNEI. Trimming removed 2 bases from V and 2 bases from J; junction bases left unmatched: 3.

This clonotype was seen more than once but under ten times. The rearrangement joins TRBV24-1 to TRBJ2-3; D is possibly TRBD1 (5 bases). Trimming cost V 2 bases and J 1 base, with 15 bases left between them. Germline V gene data show CDR1 as KGHDR and CDR2 as SFDVKD. The CDR3 totals 17 residues. CDR3 region: CATSDSRVRPRTDTQYF. For the CDR3, the DNA is TGTGCCACCAGTGATTCCAGGGTCCGACCCCGCACAGATACGCAGTATTTT.

This clonotype was found a few times. The CDR3 spells CASSSPLREGPGEQYF. The DNA of the CDR3 is TGTGCCAGCAGCTCCCCTTTGAGGGAGGGCCCGGGTGAGCAGTACTTC. The genes are TRBV13 and TRBJ2-7; 7 bases agree with TRBD2. The ends lost 4 bases at V and 7 bases at J; junction bases unmatched: 16. This CDR3 has 16 residues. Germline values: CDR1 PRHDT, CDR2 FYEKMQ (reference sequence).

The CDR3 loop reads CASSQGVGAERAGELFF. The CDR3, as DNA: TGTGCCAGCAGCCAAGGTGTTGGGGCAGAGAGGGCCGGGGAGCTGTTTTTT. This sequence joins TRBV14 and TRBJ2-2; D is tentatively TRBD1 or TRBD2 (5 bases each). Per the germline V gene, CDR1 is SGHDN and CDR2 is FVKESK. V dropped 1 base and J dropped 6 bases, with 18 bases sitting between them. The CDR3 totals 17 residues.

The rearrangement joins TRBV18 to TRBJ1-1; 10 bases align to TRBD1. V shed 0 bases, J shed 4 bases, and the junction held 8 bases outside the gene matches. The CDR3 sequence is 17 residues long. Germline V gene lookup returns CDR1 KGHSH and CDR2 LQKENI. The CDR3 is CASSPPGTGVSGTEAFF. In DNA form, the CDR3 reads TGTGCCAGCTCACCACCGGGGACAGGGGTCAGCGGCACTGAAGCTTTCTTT.

V gene TRBV6-2 or TRBV6-3 combines with J gene TRBJ1-1; D ambiguous. Germline assignment: CDR1 MNHEY and CDR2 SVGEGT. The CDR3 runs to 12 residues. The germline V and J ends were trimmed by 8 bases and 2 bases, with 9 bases remaining between them. The CDR3, as DNA: TGTGCCAGCGTGAGTGTAAACACTGAAGCTTTCTTT. Amino acid sequence: CASVSVNTEAFF.

The rearrangement joins TRBV30 to TRBJ2-2; TRBD2 matches at 14 bases. The CDR3 has 19 residues. Trimming removed 3 bases from V and 2 bases from J; junction bases left unmatched: 11. Looked up from germline, CDR1 is GTSNPN and CDR2 is SVGIG (reference sequence). This chain's CDR3 is CAWSPYLGLAGDNTGELFF. The CDR3 DNA follows: TGTGCCTGGAGCCCCTACCTGGGACTAGCGGGGGATAACACCGGGGAGCTGTTTTTT.

The chain carries TRBV4-3 and TRBJ1-6; 8 positions match TRBD1. CDR1 and CDR2 from the germline V gene are LGHNA and YSLEER. Trimming at V came to 1 base and at J to 6 bases, leaving 8 bases not matched to a gene. The CDR3 spans 17 residues. In DNA form, the CDR3 reads TGCGCCAGCAGCCAAGTATCGTCAGGGGGCTCTAATTCACCCCTCCACTTT. It translates to CASSQVSSGGSNSPLHF.

This clonotype was observed many times. The gene calls are TRBV12-3 or TRBV12-4 and TRBJ1-1, with TRBD1 matching over 7 bases. The CDR3 is 14 residues long. With V trimmed by 4 bases and J by 0 bases, 2 bases remained unmatched. The chain's CDR3 is CASSWDSMNTEAFF. The CDR3 DNA is TGTGCCAGCAGTTGGGACAGCATGAACACTGAAGCTTTCTTT.

This clonotype was counted many times. The CDR3 spells CASSQDKSPGTDTQYF. CDR3 in DNA: TGCGCCAGCAGCCAAGATAAAAGCCCAGGCACAGATACGCAGTATTTT. The J gene is TRBJ2-3, the V gene TRBV4-3; D not resolved. V was trimmed by 0 bases and J by 1 base, leaving 11 bases between them. The CDR3 consists of 16 residues. Germline CDR1 reads LGHNA; CDR2 reads YSLEER.

This clonotype was seen only a few times. The chain recombines TRBV18 with TRBJ1-5; 7 bases match TRBD1. Per the germline V gene, CDR1 is KGHSH and CDR2 is LQKENI. The CDR3 totals 15 residues. Trimming cost V 3 bases and J 6 bases; bases outside gene matches: 8. CDR3 sequence: CASSPTGDVSQPQHF. Here the CDR3 DNA reads TGTGCCAGCTCACCTACAGGGGATGTTTCTCAGCCCCAGCATTTT.

This chain uses TRBV20-1 with TRBJ2-1; 7 bases match TRBD2. In germline, CDR1 is DFQATT, CDR2 SNEGSKA (reference sequence). Germline trimming cut 1 base from V and 5 bases from J; bases unmatched to any gene: 5. The CDR3 sequence is 14 residues long. This CDR3 is CSARVLAKHNEQFF. CDR3 sequence (DNA): TGCAGTGCTAGAGTACTAGCGAAGCACAATGAGCAGTTCTTC.